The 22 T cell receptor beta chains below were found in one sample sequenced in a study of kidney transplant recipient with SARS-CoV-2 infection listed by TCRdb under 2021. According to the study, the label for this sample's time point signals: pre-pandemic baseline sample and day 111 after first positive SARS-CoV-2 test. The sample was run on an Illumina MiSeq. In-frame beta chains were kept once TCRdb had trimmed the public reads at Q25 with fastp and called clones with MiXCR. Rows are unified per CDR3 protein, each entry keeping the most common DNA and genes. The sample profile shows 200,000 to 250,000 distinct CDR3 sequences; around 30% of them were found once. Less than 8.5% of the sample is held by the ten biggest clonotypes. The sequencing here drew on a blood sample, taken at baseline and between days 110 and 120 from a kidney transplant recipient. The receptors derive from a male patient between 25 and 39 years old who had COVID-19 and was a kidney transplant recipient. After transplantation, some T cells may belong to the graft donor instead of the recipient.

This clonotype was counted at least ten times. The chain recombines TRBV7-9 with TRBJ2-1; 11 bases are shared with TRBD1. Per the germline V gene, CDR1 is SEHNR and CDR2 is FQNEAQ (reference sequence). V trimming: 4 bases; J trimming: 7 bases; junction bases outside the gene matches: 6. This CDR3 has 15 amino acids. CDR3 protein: CASSSGTGGSNEQFF. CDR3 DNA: TGTGCCAGCAGCTCCGGGACAGGGGGTTCGAATGAGCAGTTCTTC.

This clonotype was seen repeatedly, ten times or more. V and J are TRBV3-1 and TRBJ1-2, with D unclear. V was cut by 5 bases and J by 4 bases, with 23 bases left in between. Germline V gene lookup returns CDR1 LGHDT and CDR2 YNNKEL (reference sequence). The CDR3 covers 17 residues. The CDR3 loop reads CASSSLCTLRKTYGYTF. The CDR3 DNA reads TGTGCCAGCAGCTCTTTATGCACCCTTCGAAAGACCTATGGCTACACCTTC.

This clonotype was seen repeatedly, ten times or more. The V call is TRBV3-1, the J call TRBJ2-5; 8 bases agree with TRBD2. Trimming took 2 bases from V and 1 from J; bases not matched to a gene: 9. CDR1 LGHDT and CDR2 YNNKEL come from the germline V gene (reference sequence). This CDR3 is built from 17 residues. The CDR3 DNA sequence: TGTGCCAGCAGCCAACGGGAGGGGGGTCTTCGCCAAGAGACCCAGTACTTC. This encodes CASSQREGGLRQETQYF.

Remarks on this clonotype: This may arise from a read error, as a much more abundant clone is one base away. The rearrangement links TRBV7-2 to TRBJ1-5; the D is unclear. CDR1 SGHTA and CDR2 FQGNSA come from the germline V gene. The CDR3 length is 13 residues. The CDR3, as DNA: TGTGCCGGCAGCTTAGCACCAGATCAGCCCCAGCATTTT. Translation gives CAGSLAPDQPQHF.

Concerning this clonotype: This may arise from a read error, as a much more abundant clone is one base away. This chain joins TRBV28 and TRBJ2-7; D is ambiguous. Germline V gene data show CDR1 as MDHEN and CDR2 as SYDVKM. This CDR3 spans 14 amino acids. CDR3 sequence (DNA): TGTGCCAGCAGTTTTGACATCCTCTCCTACGAGAAGTACTTC. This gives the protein CASSFDILSYEKYF.

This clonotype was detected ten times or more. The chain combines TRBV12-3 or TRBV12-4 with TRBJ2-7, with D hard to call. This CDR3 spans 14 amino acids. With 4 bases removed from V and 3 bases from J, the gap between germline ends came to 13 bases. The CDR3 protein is CASSSSRQHYEQYF. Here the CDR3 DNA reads TGTGCCAGCAGTTCCTCCCGACAACACTACGAGCAGTACTTC.

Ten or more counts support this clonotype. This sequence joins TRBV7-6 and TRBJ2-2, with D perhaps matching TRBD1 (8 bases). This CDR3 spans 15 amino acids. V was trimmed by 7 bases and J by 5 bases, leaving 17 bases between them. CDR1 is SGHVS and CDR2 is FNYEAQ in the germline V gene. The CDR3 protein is CASTKGQGGTGELFF. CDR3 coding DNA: TGTGCCAGCACCAAAGGACAGGGAGGGACCGGGGAGCTGTTTTTT. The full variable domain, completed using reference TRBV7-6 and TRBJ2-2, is GAGVSQSPRYKVTKRGQDVALRCDPISGHVSLYWYRQALGQGPEFLTYFNYEAQQDKSGLPNDRFSAERPEGSISTLTIQRTEQRDSAMYRCASTKGQGGTGELFFGEGSRLTVL.

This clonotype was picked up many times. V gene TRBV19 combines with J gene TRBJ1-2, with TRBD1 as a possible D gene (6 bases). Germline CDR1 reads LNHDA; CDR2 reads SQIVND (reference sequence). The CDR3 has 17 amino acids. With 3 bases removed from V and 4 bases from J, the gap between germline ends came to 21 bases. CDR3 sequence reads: CASSIRGTNRKTYGYTF. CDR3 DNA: TGTGCCAGTAGTATTCGGGGGACAAATCGAAAGACCTATGGCTACACCTTC.

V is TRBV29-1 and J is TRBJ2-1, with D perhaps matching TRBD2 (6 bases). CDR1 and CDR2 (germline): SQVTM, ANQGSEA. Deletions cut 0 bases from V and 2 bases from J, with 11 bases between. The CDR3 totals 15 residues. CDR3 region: CSVEDLADPYNEQFF. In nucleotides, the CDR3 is TGCAGCGTTGAAGATTTAGCGGATCCCTACAATGAGCAGTTCTTC.

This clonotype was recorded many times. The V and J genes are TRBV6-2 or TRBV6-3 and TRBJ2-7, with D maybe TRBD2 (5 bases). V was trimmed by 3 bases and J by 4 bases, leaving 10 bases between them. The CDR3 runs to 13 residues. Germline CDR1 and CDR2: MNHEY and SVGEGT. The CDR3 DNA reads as TGTGCCAGCAGTTATTCCGAGGGTTACGAGCAGTACTTC. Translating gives CASSYSEGYEQYF.

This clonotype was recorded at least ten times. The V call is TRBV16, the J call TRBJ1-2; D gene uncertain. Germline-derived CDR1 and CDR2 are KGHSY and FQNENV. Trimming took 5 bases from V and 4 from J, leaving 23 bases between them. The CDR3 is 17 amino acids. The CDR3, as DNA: TGTGCCAGCAGCATTAATCAGGTCGTTAGAAAGACCTATGGCTACACCTTC. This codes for CASSINQVVRKTYGYTF.

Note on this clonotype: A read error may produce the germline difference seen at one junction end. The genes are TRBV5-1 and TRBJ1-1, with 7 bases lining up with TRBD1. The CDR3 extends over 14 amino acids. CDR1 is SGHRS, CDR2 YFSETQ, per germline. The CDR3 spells CTSSPGQTNTGAFF. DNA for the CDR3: TGCACCAGCAGCCCGGGACAGACGAACACTGGAGCTTTCTTT.

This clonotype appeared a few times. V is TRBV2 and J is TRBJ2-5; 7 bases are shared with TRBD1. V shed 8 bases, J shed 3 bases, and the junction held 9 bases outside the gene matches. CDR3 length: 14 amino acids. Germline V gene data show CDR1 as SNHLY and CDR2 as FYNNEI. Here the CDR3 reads CASFKTQGEETQYF. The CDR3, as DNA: TGTGCCAGCTTCAAGACCCAGGGGGAAGAGACCCAGTACTTC.

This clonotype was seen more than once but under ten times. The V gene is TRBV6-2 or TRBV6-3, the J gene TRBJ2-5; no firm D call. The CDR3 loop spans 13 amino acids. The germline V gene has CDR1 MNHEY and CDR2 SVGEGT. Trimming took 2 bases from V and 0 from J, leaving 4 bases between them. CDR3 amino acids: CASSYTDQETQYF. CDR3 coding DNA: TGTGCCAGCAGTTACACGGACCAAGAGACCCAGTACTTC.

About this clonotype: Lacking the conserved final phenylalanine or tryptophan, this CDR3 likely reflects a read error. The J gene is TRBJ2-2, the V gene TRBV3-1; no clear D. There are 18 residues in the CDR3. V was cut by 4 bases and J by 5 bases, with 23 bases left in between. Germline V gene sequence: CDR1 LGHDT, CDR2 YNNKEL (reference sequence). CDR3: CASSRDTPISGLTGELFL. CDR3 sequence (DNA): TGTGCCAGCAGCCGTGACACTCCCATTTCAGGCTTGACCGGGGAGCTGTTTTTG.

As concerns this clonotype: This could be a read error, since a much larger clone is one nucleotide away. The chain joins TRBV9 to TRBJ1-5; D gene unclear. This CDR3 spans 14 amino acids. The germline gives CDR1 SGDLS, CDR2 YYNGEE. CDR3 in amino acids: CASNVDGGDQPQHF. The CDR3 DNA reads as TGTGCCAGCAACGTAGACGGTGGGGATCAGCCCCAGCATTTT.

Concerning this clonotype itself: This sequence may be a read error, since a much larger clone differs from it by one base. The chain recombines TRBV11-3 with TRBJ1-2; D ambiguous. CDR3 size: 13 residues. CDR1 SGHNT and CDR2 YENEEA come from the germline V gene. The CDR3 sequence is CAGSQWSNYGYTF. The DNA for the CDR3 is TGTGCCGGCAGTCAGTGGAGCAACTATGGCTACACCTTC.

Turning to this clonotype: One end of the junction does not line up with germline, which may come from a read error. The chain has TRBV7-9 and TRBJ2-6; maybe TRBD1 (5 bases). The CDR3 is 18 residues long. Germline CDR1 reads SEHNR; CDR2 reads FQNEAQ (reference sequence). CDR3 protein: CASIAPGAVLSGANALTF. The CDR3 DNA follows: TGTGCCAGCATCGCCCCTGGGGCAGTCCTCTCTGGGGCCAACGCCCTGACTTTC. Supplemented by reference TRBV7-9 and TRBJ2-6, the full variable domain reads DTGVSQNPRHKITKRGQNVTFRCDPISEHNRLYWYRQTLGQGPEFLTYFQNEAQLEKSRLLSDRFSAERPKGSFSTLEIQRTEQGDSAMYLCASIAPGAVLSGANALTFGAGSRLTVL.

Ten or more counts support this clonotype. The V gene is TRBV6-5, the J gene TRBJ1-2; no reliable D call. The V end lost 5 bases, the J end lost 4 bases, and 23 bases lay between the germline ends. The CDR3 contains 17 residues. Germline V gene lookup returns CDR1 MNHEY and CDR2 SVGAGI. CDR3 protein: CASSHIRSMRKTYGYTF. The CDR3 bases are TGTGCCAGCAGTCATATACGCTCTATGCGAAAGACCTATGGCTACACCTTC.

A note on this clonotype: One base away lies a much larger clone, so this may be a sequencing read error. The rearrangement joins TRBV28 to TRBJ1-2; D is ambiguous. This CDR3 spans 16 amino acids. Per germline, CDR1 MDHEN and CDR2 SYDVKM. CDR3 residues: CGSTLCDSRKTYGYTF. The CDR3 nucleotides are TGTGGCAGTACTCTATGTGATAGCCGAAAGACCTATGGCTACACCTTC.

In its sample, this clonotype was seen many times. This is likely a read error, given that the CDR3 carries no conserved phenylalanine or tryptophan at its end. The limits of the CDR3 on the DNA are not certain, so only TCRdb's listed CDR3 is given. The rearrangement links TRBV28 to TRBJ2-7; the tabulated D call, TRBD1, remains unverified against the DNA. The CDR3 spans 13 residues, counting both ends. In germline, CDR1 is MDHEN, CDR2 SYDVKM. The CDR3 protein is CASSSPSGPPSLA.

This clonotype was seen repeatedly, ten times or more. CDR3 sequence reads: CSAIQGEAIQPQHF. CDR3 in DNA: TGCAGTGCCATACAGGGGGAGGCAATTCAGCCCCAGCATTTT. The genes are TRBV20-1 and TRBJ1-5, with 8 bases matching TRBD1. Germline CDR1 is DFQATT and CDR2 is SNEGSKA (reference sequence). This CDR3 is 14 amino acids long. The trim removed 6 bases at V and 6 bases at J, leaving 10 bases unmatched.